The source of this T cell receptor (beta chain) is a study of blood T cells in healthy people across ages. Using a J-beta primer mix together with a sample-barcoded 5' primer, a second PCR was run for roughly 6 to 12 cycles. MiXCR, applied by TCRdb to the 5' RACE reads, yields one record per CDR3 protein. The sample gives under 2 million distinct CDR3 sequences, 34% of which show up once; around 11% is in the top ten. CDR3 length: 13 residues. Germline CDR1 DFQATT, CDR2 SNEGSKA (reference sequence). V was clipped by 3 bases and J by 7 bases; unmatched bases: 1. The authors extracted at least 6 micrograms of total RNA per sample.

The sample comprised blood. The genes are TRBV20-1 and TRBJ2-1; the match to TRBD2 covers 12 bases. This clonotype was obtained from a woman between 25 and 40 years old in good health. The CDR3 DNA sequence: TGCAGTGCTAGTACTAGCGGGAGGAATGAGCAGTTCTTC. Translating gives CSASTSGRNEQFF.